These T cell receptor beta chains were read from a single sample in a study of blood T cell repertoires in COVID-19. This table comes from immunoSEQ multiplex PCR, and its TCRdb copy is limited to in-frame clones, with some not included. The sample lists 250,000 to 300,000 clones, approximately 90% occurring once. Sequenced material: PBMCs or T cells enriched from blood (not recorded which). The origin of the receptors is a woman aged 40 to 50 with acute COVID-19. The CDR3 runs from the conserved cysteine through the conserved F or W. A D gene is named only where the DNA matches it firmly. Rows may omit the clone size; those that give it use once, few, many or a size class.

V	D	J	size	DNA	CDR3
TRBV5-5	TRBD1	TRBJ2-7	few	TGTGCCAGCAGAGCCGGGACAGGGCTCTACGAGCAGTACTTC	CASRAGTGLYEQYF
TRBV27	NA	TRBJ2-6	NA	TGTGCCAGCAGTTTCTTGCGGAGCTCTGGGGCCAACGTCCTGACTTTC	CASSFLRSSGANVLTF
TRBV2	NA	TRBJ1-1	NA	TGTGCCAGCGGGGGGGACTTGGACACTGAAGCTTTCTTT	CASGGDLDTEAFF
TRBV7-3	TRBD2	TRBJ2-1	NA	TGTGCCAGCAGCCCCACTAGCGGTGGTCTATATGAGCAGTTCTTC	CASSPTSGGLYEQFF
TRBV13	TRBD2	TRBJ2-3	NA	TGTGCCAGCAGCTTAATGAAGCGGGGGCGGGGCACAGATACGCAGTATTTT	CASSLMKRGRGTDTQYF
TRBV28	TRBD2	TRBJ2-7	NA	TGTGCCAGCAGTACCCCACTAGCGAGCTACGAGCAGTACTTC	CASSTPLASYEQYF
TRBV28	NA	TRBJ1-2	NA	TGTGCCAGCAGGGGGGGCTATGGCTACACCTTC	CASRGGYGYTF
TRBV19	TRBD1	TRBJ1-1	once	TGTGCCATCCGGACAGGGAAGTTGGGAGAAACTGAAGCTTTCTTT	CAIRTGKLGETEAFF
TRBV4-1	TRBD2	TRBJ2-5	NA	TGCGCCAGCAGCCAAGCCCGACTAGCGGGAGGGGAGACCCAGTACTTC	CASSQARLAGGETQYF
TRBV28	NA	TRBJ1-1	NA	TGTGCCAGCAGCCAGGACACCCCCACTGAAGCTTTCTTT	CASSQDTPTEAFF
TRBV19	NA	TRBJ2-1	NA	TGTGCCAGTACCGCCCGGGTCCCGATATACAATGAGCAGTTCTTC	CASTARVPIYNEQFF
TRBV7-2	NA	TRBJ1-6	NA	TGTGCCAGCAGCTTAGGGACAAGTTATAATTCACCCCTCCACTTT	CASSLGTSYNSPLHF
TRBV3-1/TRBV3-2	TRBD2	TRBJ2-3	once	TGTGCCAGCAGCCAAGATCTCGCTAAGTGGCGGGGGGGCACAGATACGCAGTATTTT	CASSQDLAKWRGGTDTQYF
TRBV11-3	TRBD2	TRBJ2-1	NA	TGTGCCAGCAGCTTGGGGACTAGCAGCTACAATGAGCAGTTCTTC	CASSLGTSSYNEQFF
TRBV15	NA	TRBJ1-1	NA	TGTGCCACCTCCTCGGGACACAAAGATATGAACACTGAAGCTTTCTTT	CATSSGHKDMNTEAFF
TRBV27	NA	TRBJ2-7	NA	TGTGCCAGCAGTTCCGCCGGGACACGGGCCGAGCAGTACTTC	CASSSAGTRAEQYF
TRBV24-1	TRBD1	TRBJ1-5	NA	TGTGCCACCGCAGGGGGATATAGCAATCAGCCCCAGCATTTT	CATAGGYSNQPQHF
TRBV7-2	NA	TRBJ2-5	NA	TGTGCCAGCAGCCTACAACCGGGACTCCCGCAAGAGACCCAGTACTTC	CASSLQPGLPQETQYF